A single T cell receptor (beta chain) is shown here with its context. What it binds is not known. Sample treatment: roughly 19 received Ad26.COV2.S at low or high dose, single or two shots; about 5 received placebo; per-sample allocation not given. Sample collection was performed on day 63 after the first vaccine or placebo injection. The CDR3 covers 13 residues. The germline gives CDR1 SGHRS, CDR2 YFSETQ. V was trimmed by 4 bases and J by 2 bases, leaving 7 bases between them. The data derive from a study of Ad26.COV2.S vaccination and SARS-CoV-2 variants. The wider study: Ad26.COV2.S arm of COV1001 included the donor. Points from the study as a whole: The study found similar non-spike TCR breadth in vaccine and placebo recipients.

Profiling relied on immunoSEQ multiplex PCR, and the TCRdb table lists in-frame clones only, not all of them. The data show roughly 400,000 clones, 75% to 90% seen once. The chain uses TRBV5-1 and TRBJ1-3; D is undetermined. This specimen consisted of peripheral blood, obtained in a trial of Ad26.COV2.S vaccine versus placebo. The TCR comes from a person aged 18-60 years who received the Ad26.COV2.S COVID-19 vaccine or a placebo. CDR3 DNA: TGCGCCAGCAGCCCCAGAGCTGGAAACACCATATATTTT. Translation: CASSPRAGNTIYF.